This is a list of T cell receptor beta chains from one sample in a study of monozygotic twins with inflammatory bowel disease. TCRdb reanalyzed the 5' RACE reads, giving one entry per CDR3 protein sequence and no DNA. This listing includes approximately 380,000 distinct CDR3 sequences. Sequencing input: blood. The origin of the receptors is a human donor with ulcerative colitis or Crohn's disease, or a healthy co-twin of an affected twin (not recorded which). CDR3s include the opening cysteine and the closing phenylalanine or tryptophan.

j_call,v_call,cdr3_aa
TRBJ2-7,TRBV27,CASTLTDQYEQYF
TRBJ2-7,TRBV20-1,CSARVAASYEQYF
TRBJ1-3,TRBV7-6,CASSLGDRPGNTIYF
TRBJ1-4,TRBV27,CASRGQGAGEKLFF
TRBJ2-2,TRBV29-1,CSVGQRSLNTGELFF
TRBJ1-5,TRBV7-2,CASSLDVDRPQHF
TRBJ2-1,TRBV29-1,CSVSVGGYNEQFF
TRBJ2-7,TRBV29-1,CSVGQAPYEQYF
TRBJ2-7,TRBV4-1,CASSQEGLAGAYEQYF
TRBJ2-7,TRBV6-5,CASSSSWTGSYEQYF
TRBJ1-5,TRBV2,CASSQEEGQPQHF
TRBJ2-5,TRBV11-2,CASSFQQGRQETQYF
TRBJ1-2,TRBV9,CASSVDGSYGYTF
TRBJ2-3,TRBV5-1,CASHRGGSTDTQYF
TRBJ2-5,TRBV9,CASSPRLTWGETQYF
TRBJ2-1,TRBV6-5,CASSYSRLAHNEQFF
TRBJ1-2,TRBV7-2,CASSLSRTDNYGYTF
TRBJ2-2,TRBV5-1,CASSPSRPDTGELFF
TRBJ1-1,TRBV20-1,CSARGGMNTEAFF
TRBJ2-1,TRBV27,CASSLLGSGGTHEQFF
TRBJ2-1,TRBV11-2,CASSLVWGGGVYNEQFF
TRBJ2-1,TRBV5-4,CASSPGGTGVNEQFF
TRBJ2-1,TRBV20-1,CSARDGASGGFYNEQFF
TRBJ1-1,TRBV2,CASSGFENTEAFF
TRBJ2-5,TRBV4-1,CASSQEWGPQETQYF
TRBJ1-5,TRBV20-1,CSAGRGALTPQHF
TRBJ1-1,TRBV12-3/TRBV12-4,CASSFDLRRNNEAFF
TRBJ1-1,TRBV7-2,CASSSGAWNTEAFF
TRBJ2-5,TRBV28,CASSSPSEKETQYF
TRBJ1-5,TRBV3-1,CASSPGPNQPQHF
TRBJ2-1,TRBV6-2/TRBV6-3,CATMDRLISNEQFF
TRBJ1-1,TRBV19,CASSIHRWSNTEAFF
TRBJ2-3,TRBV27,CASSLSLAGDSTDTQYF
TRBJ1-1,TRBV7-7,CASSLDVNTEAFF
TRBJ1-5,TRBV5-1,CASSQDSRNQPQHF
TRBJ2-5,TRBV12-3/TRBV12-4,CASRARMEETQYF
TRBJ1-1,TRBV29-1,CSVKARRDTEAFF
TRBJ2-7,TRBV4-2,CASSQGPASGGLYEQYF
TRBJ2-1,TRBV5-1,CASSGGGVYNEQFF